One and the same sample provided the 21 T cell receptor beta chains below, sequenced in a study of shared clonotypes between healthy human individuals (dated by TCRdb to about 2020). Library method: the immunoSEQ multiplex PCR assay. TCRdb took over this immuneACCESS table, retaining in-frame rearrangements with V and J assigned. Such tables are incomplete; in checked studies, under half of the missing clones stem from an unresolved V gene, and the remainder is unexplained. Here the sample has fewer than 400,000 clones; 74% occur a single time. Approximately 10% of the sample belongs to the ten largest clones. The sequenced sample consisted of memory CD4+ T cells sorted from blood. The cell subset or site label for this specimen denotes: CD45RA-negative fraction. The origin of the receptors is a young man in good health.

The rearrangement links TRBV5-6 to TRBJ1-3; D uncertain. V dropped 0 bases and J dropped 0 bases, with 4 bases sitting between them. Germline V gene lookup returns CDR1 SGHDT and CDR2 YYEEEE. This CDR3 has 14 residues. CDR3 in amino acids: CASSLGISGNTIYF. CDR3 bases: TGTGCCAGCAGCTTGGGTATCTCTGGAAACACCATATATTTT.

The CDR3 region has the DNA TGTGCCAGCAGCGGAAGCGCTCTAAACACTGAAGCTTTCTTT. It yields the protein CASSGSALNTEAFF. The chain joins TRBV7-2 to TRBJ1-1; no clear D gene. CDR3 length: 14 residues. The germline V gene encodes CDR1 SGHTA and CDR2 FQGNSA. V was trimmed by 5 bases and J by 2 bases, leaving 12 bases between them.

DNA of the CDR3: TGTGCCAGCAGCTTAGATCCGACAGAGGAGACCCAGTACTTC. This translates into CASSLDPTEETQYF. This chain joins TRBV11-3 and TRBJ2-5; tentatively, D is TRBD1 (5 bases). The CDR3 spans 14 residues. Trimming pared 0 bases from V and 5 bases from J, leaving 10 bases between. Germline-derived CDR1 and CDR2 are SGHNT and YENEEA.

This chain connects TRBV10-2 to TRBJ2-1; TRBD2 matches at 13 bases. The germline V gene has CDR1 WSHSY and CDR2 SAAADI. J lost 9 bases, V lost 8 bases, and 10 bases had no gene match. CDR3 length: 15 residues. DNA of the CDR3: TGCGCCAGCCAAAAGGGACTAGCGGGATTTGGTGAGCAGTTCTTC. This codes for CASQKGLAGFGEQFF.

In this sample, this clone turned up once. CDR3: CASSGLIGPGELFF. The DNA for the CDR3 is TGTGCCAGCAGTGGACTTATAGGCCCCGGGGAGCTGTTTTTT. The chain uses TRBV6-1 and TRBJ2-2; no reliable D call. Between the trimmed V and J ends, which lost 4 bases and 6 bases, there was a span of 12 bases. This CDR3 comprises 14 residues. Germline CDR1 MNHNS, CDR2 SASEGT.

The CDR3 is CASSLFPSGLAGDHEQFF. For the CDR3, the DNA is TGTGCCAGCAGTTTATTTCCCTCCGGACTAGCGGGAGACCATGAGCAGTTCTTC. J is TRBJ2-1 and V is TRBV27; 13 positions agree with TRBD2. CDR3 length equals 18 residues. V was pared by 1 base and J by 8 bases, with 11 bases of the junction left unmatched. The germline gives CDR1 MNHEY, CDR2 SMNVEV (reference sequence).

The chain combines TRBV11-2 with TRBJ2-3; a possible D gene is TRBD2 (5 bases). This CDR3 region has 16 residues. V lost 0 bases, J lost 5 bases, and 15 bases lay in between. Germline values: CDR1 SGHAT, CDR2 FQNNGV. The DNA of the CDR3 is TGTGCCAGCAGCTTAGATCGTGCGGGCCTTCGAGATACGCAGTATTTT. This sequence encodes CASSLDRAGLRDTQYF. Supplemented by reference TRBV11-2 and TRBJ2-3, the full variable domain reads EAGVAQSPRYKIIEKRQSVAFWCNPISGHATLYWYQQILGQGPKLLIQFQNNGVVDDSQLPKDRFSAERLKGVDSTLKIQPAKLEDSAVYLCASSLDRAGLRDTQYFGPGTRLTVL.

A word on this clone: Other DNA sequences in this specimen translate into the identical CDR3. V is TRBV5-1 and J is TRBJ1-4; 8 bases map to TRBD1. The CDR3 consists of 15 residues. CDR1 and CDR2 (germline): SGHRS, YFSETQ. V lost 3 bases, J lost 5 bases, and 6 bases stayed unmatched. The CDR3 spells CASSSGDRPNEKLFF. The CDR3 DNA reads as TGCGCCAGCAGCTCGGGGGACAGGCCGAATGAAAAACTGTTTTTT.

The chain carries TRBV5-5 and TRBJ2-7, with 7 bases that match TRBD2. Trimming cost V 0 bases and J 1 base; bases outside gene matches: 10. The germline V gene encodes CDR1 SGHKS and CDR2 YYEKEE (reference sequence). The CDR3 consists of 17 residues. CDR3 sequence (DNA): TGTGCCAGCAGCTTGGCAGTAAGCGGGGTTGTTTCCTACGAGCAGTACTTC. It translates to CASSLAVSGVVSYEQYF.

The chain uses TRBV4-1 and TRBJ2-5; 9 bases line up with TRBD1. This CDR3 spans 15 amino acids. With V trimmed by 4 bases and J by 6 bases, 9 bases remained unmatched. Germline V gene sequence: CDR1 MGHRA, CDR2 YSYEKL. This CDR3 is CASSPIQGAVKTQYF. Here the CDR3 DNA reads TGCGCCAGCAGCCCCATACAGGGGGCGGTGAAGACCCAGTACTTC.

V is TRBV25-1 and J is TRBJ2-5; D not certain. Between the trimmed V and J ends, which lost 7 bases and 5 bases, there was a span of 8 bases. The length of the CDR3 is 11 residues. The V gene's germline CDR1 is MGHDK and CDR2 SYGVNS. Here the CDR3 reads CASTSLETQYF. The CDR3 DNA reads as TGTGCCAGCACTAGTTTGGAGACCCAGTACTTC.

The chain recombines TRBV6-6 with TRBJ1-2; D gene ambiguous. V lost 8 bases and J lost 8, with 12 bases in between. The germline gives CDR1 MNHNY, CDR2 SVGAGI (reference sequence). CDR3 length equals 11 residues. The CDR3 DNA reads as TGTGCCAGCTTTACGGTTAGCGGCTACACCTTC. Amino acid sequence: CASFTVSGYTF.

This chain uses TRBV10-3 with TRBJ2-7; TRBD2 agrees at 9 bases. Losses at the gene ends were 8 bases for V and 0 bases for J; bases not matched to a gene: 11. The CDR3 contains 16 residues. The V gene's germline CDR1 is ENHRY and CDR2 SYGVKD. The CDR3 DNA reads as TGTGCCATCGGGGGGTTAGCGGGAGCCCCCTCCTACGAGCAGTACTTC. The encoded protein is CAIGGLAGAPSYEQYF.

The chain joins TRBV5-1 to TRBJ2-1; D may be TRBD2 (6 bases). Germline values: CDR1 SGHRS, CDR2 YFSETQ. This CDR3 spans 15 amino acids. V shed 2 bases and J shed 7 bases, with 16 bases lying between them. Written as DNA, the CDR3 is TGCGCCAGCAGCTTAGTTGGGCGGGAAGAGAATGAGCAGTTCTTC. Translating gives CASSLVGREENEQFF.

This sequence joins TRBV14 and TRBJ2-5, with TRBD1 identical over 9 bases. The CDR3 loop spans 14 amino acids. Per germline, CDR1 SGHDN and CDR2 FVKESK. The junction had 3 bases not matched to a gene; V was cut back by 2 bases and J by 5 bases. CDR3 loop: CASSQNTGGETQYF. The CDR3 DNA sequence: TGTGCCAGCAGCCAAAATACAGGGGGCGAGACCCAGTACTTC.

The chain is built from TRBV19 and TRBJ2-2; D call uncertain. This CDR3 has 15 residues. Germline V gene data show CDR1 as LNHDA and CDR2 as SQIVND (reference sequence). V lost 4 bases and J 3 bases, leaving 12 bases between the germline ends. The CDR3 nucleotides are TGTGCCAGTAGTACCGGGCAGACTTACACCGGGGAGCTGTTTTTT. Translation gives CASSTGQTYTGELFF.

The rearrangement uses TRBV5-1 and TRBJ2-1; D perhaps matches TRBD1 (5 bases). Germline loops: CDR1 SGHRS, CDR2 YFSETQ. With 0 bases removed from V and 9 bases from J, the gap between germline ends came to 13 bases. The CDR3 spans 14 residues. CDR3 nucleotides: TGCGCCAGCAGCTTGGTTGTGGGGCTAGGTGAGCAGTTCTTC. Residues: CASSLVVGLGEQFF.

This rearrangement joins TRBV5-1 to TRBJ2-2, with D tentatively TRBD1 (6 bases). The ends were cut back, 0 bases at V and 5 bases at J, with 17 bases in the middle. This CDR3 comprises 17 residues. Germline V gene lookup returns CDR1 SGHRS and CDR2 YFSETQ. CDR3 region: CASSLGGGSGPTGELFF. The CDR3 DNA sequence: TGCGCCAGCAGCTTGGGAGGGGGAAGCGGACCGACCGGGGAGCTGTTTTTT.

The V gene is TRBV29-1, the J gene TRBJ1-1, with D unresolved. The CDR3 has 13 residues. V was clipped by 5 bases and J by 4 bases, with 14 bases between them. CDR1 SQVTM and CDR2 ANQGSEA come from the germline V gene. The CDR3 loop is CSVSLSGPTEAFF. The CDR3 DNA follows: TGCAGCGTTTCCCTCAGTGGGCCCACTGAAGCTTTCTTT.

The V gene is TRBV7-8, the J gene TRBJ2-3; tentatively, D is TRBD2 (6 bases). The V end was cut by 5 bases, the J end by 3 bases, with 15 bases between. The germline gives CDR1 SGHVS, CDR2 FQNEAQ. The CDR3 has 15 amino acids. The CDR3 bases are TGTGCCAGCAGCGGCGGGACTCGGGGAACAGATACGCAGTATTTT. This gives the protein CASSGGTRGTDTQYF.

This clone was detected only a few times. This sequence joins TRBV9 and TRBJ2-3; D unresolved. Germline CDR1 is SGDLS and CDR2 is YYNGEE. CDR3 length: 14 amino acids. V shed 4 bases and J shed 4 bases, with 13 bases lying between them. The CDR3 reads CASSPPPPADTQYF. CDR3 nucleotide sequence: TGTGCCAGCAGCCCGCCTCCTCCCGCAGATACGCAGTATTTT.